This T cell receptor beta chain was obtained from a study of human T cells and chemical hapten exposure. Across the whole study: The scalp of each patient received a weekly diphenylcyclopropenone dose for the full approximately 26-week study. Predominantly women, the patients had alopecia areata, totalis or universalis.

Deletions cut 5 bases from V and 2 bases from J, with 5 bases between. The CDR3 has 11 residues. The germline V gene encodes CDR1 DFQATT and CDR2 SNEGSKA (reference sequence). This clonotype was observed at least ten times. The antigen is not known. General study results and limits: Patch test scores rose with PT1 expanded TCR counts, a positive correlation.

Time point meaning: patch test 1, 2 weeks after DPC sensitization. Treatment of the sample: therapeutic diphenylcyclopropenone sensitization with weekly scalp DPC. The library attached unique molecular identifiers to individual cDNA molecules. TCRdb reprocessed the RACE reads with MiXCR, giving one entry per CDR3 protein. In the table there are around 300,000 distinct CDR3 sequences, around 7% of which are singletons. V usage is TRBV20-1 and J usage is TRBJ2-3, with D unresolved. The material was whole blood, obtained in connection with sensitization to the hapten diphenylcyclopropenone (DPC). The receptor's source is a woman under 30 with alopecia areata. Some clones in this sample may be carry-over from other donors' samples. CDR3 loop: CSAEHTDTQYF. The DNA for the CDR3 is TGCAGTGCTGAACACACAGATACGCAGTATTTT.